This TCR beta chain comes out of a study of blood T cell repertoires in COVID-19. Study information: Samples came from the United States, Italy and Spain, spanning acute and convalescent COVID-19. PBMCs, B-cell-depleted T cells, or T cells provided the cDNA or gDNA that made up the material.

Per the germline V gene, CDR1 is MNHEY and CDR2 is SMNVEV (reference sequence). With 2 bases removed from V and 0 bases from J, the gap between germline ends came to 7 bases. This CDR3 region has 15 residues. The table came from immunoSEQ multiplex PCR; TCRdb's copy has only in-frame clones and leaves some out. The sample lists 400,000 or so clones; roughly 88% were seen once. The source material was PBMCs or T cells enriched from blood (not recorded which). The chain is built from TRBV27 and TRBJ1-4, with D uncertain. The TCR originated in a woman between 40 and 50 years old with acute COVID-19. CDR3 sequence reads: CASSLRRATNEKLFF. The CDR3 DNA follows: TGTGCCAGCAGTTTAAGGAGGGCAACTAATGAAAAACTGTTTTTT.